This passage covers 32 T cell receptor beta chains from one sample sequenced in a study of blood T cell repertoires in COVID-19. Assay: immunoSEQ multiplex PCR; the TCRdb copy retains only in-frame clones and omits some. The table includes approximately 250,000 clones, about nine tenths detected once. The sequenced sample was PBMCs or T cells enriched from blood (not recorded which). Receptor source: a young woman with acute COVID-19.

This clone was seen once. The chain has TRBV28 and TRBJ1-2, with D possibly being TRBD1 (6 bases). V was cut by 2 bases and J by 4 bases, with 11 bases left in between. In germline, CDR1 is MDHEN, CDR2 SYDVKM. The CDR3 totals 14 residues. CDR3 nucleotides: TGTGCCAGCAGTTTAGGACAGCAAAGCTATGGCTACACCTTC. This codes for CASSLGQQSYGYTF.

V usage is TRBV21-1 and J usage is TRBJ2-3; no DNA check was done on the table's D call, TRBD2. TRBV21-1 is described as a pseudogene. There are 17 residues in the CDR3. The DNA for the CDR3 is TGTGCCAGCAGGGAAAAAGAGCGGGAGAGGGCCCGAGATACGCAGTATTTT. Translation gives CASREKERERARDTQYF.

In regard to this clone: Other nucleotide sequences from this sample produce the same CDR3. The rearrangement links TRBV4-2 to TRBJ2-7; the D gene is possibly TRBD2 (5 bases). The V gene lost 0 bases and the J gene lost 0 bases, with 6 bases spanning the gap. From germline, CDR1 is LGHNA and CDR2 YNFKEQ. The CDR3 covers 14 residues. The DNA for the CDR3 is TGTGCCAGCAGCCAAGATGCGGGCTCCTACGAGCAGTACTTC. Amino acid sequence: CASSQDAGSYEQYF.

J is TRBJ2-7 and V is TRBV10-3; 7 bases are a match to TRBD1. CDR1 ENHRY and CDR2 SYGVKD come from the germline V gene. The CDR3 has 14 amino acids. Trimming removed 10 bases from V and 3 bases from J; junction bases left unmatched: 12. The CDR3 nucleotides are TGTGCCACGACGGTCGCAGGGGGTAACTACGAGCAGTACTTC. Encoded protein: CATTVAGGNYEQYF.

The rearrangement links TRBV28 to TRBJ2-1, with 8 nucleotides matching TRBD1. This CDR3 is 16 amino acids long. V shed 5 bases and J 0 bases; nucleotides not matched to a gene: 6. Per the germline V gene, CDR1 is MDHEN and CDR2 is SYDVKM. The CDR3 loop is CASSPRTGNSYNEQFF. The CDR3 DNA is TGTGCCAGCAGTCCGAGGACAGGGAACTCCTACAATGAGCAGTTCTTC. Based on the CDR3 plus reference TRBV28 and TRBJ2-1, the full variable domain is DVKVTQSSRYLVKRTGEKVFLECVQDMDHENMFWYRQDPGLGLRLIYFSYDVKMKEKGDIPEGYSVSREKKERFSLILESASTNQTSMYLCASSPRTGNSYNEQFFGPGTRLTVL.

V is TRBV6-5 and J is TRBJ1-4; 9 nucleotides line up with TRBD1. Losses at the gene ends were 4 bases for V and 8 bases for J; bases not matched to a gene: 5. CDR1 is MNHEY and CDR2 is SVGAGI in the germline V gene. The CDR3 spans 14 residues. The CDR3 sequence is CASSLGQGLEKLFF. The DNA for the CDR3 is TGTGCCAGCAGTTTGGGACAGGGCTTGGAAAAACTGTTTTTT.

CDR3 amino acids: CASSEARGLAGVRGVYEQYF. CDR3 in DNA: TGTGCCAGCAGTGAAGCGCGAGGACTAGCGGGAGTAAGAGGGGTTTACGAGCAGTACTTC. V and J are TRBV2 and TRBJ2-7; 13 bases are a match to TRBD2. CDR1 is SNHLY and CDR2 is FYNNEI in the germline V gene. The CDR3 has 20 amino acids. V was clipped by 0 bases and J by 4 bases; unmatched bases: 15.

The rearrangement joins TRBV6-5 to TRBJ2-7; maybe TRBD2 (6 bases). The CDR3 runs 14 residues. Trimming shortened V by 6 bases and J by 2 bases, and 14 bases separated the two germline ends. CDR1 and CDR2 (germline): MNHEY, SVGAGI. CDR3 DNA sequence: TGTGCCAGCAGCCCGCGGGGACCTCCCTACGAGCAGTACTTC. Translation: CASSPRGPPYEQYF.

The rearrangement uses TRBV19 and TRBJ2-7; perhaps TRBD1 as D (6 bases). Between the trimmed V and J ends, which lost 3 bases and 7 bases, there was a span of 13 bases. Germline CDR1 and CDR2: LNHDA and SQIVND (reference sequence). This CDR3 has 13 residues. This chain's CDR3 is CASSMIGRGEQYF. CDR3 in DNA: TGTGCCAGTAGTATGATAGGCAGGGGTGAGCAGTACTTC. Full variable domain (outside the CDR3, taken from reference TRBV19 and TRBJ2-7): DGGITQSPKYLFRKEGQNVTLSCEQNLNHDAMYWYRQDPGQGLRLIYYSQIVNDFQKGDIAEGYSVSREKKESFPLTVTSAQKNPTAFYLCASSMIGRGEQYFGPGTRLTVT.

This clone was found once. The chain recombines TRBV6-5 with TRBJ1-3; TRBD1 matches at 7 bases. V shed 0 bases, J shed 2 bases, and the junction held 4 bases outside the gene matches. The CDR3 covers 16 residues. CDR1 MNHEY and CDR2 SVGAGI come from the germline V gene. The CDR3 sequence is CASSYSWDSPGNTIYF. The CDR3 DNA is TGTGCCAGCAGTTACTCGTGGGACAGCCCTGGAAACACCATATATTTT.

The rearrangement links TRBV7-2 to TRBJ2-2; D ambiguous. V lost 7 bases, J lost 5 bases, and 17 bases lay in between. CDR3 size: 15 residues. CDR1 is SGHTA, CDR2 FQGNSA, per germline. CDR3 sequence: CASTLMGPGTGELFF. The CDR3 nucleotides are TGTGCCAGCACCCTTATGGGCCCCGGAACCGGGGAGCTGTTTTTT. Supplemented by reference TRBV7-2 and TRBJ2-2, the full variable domain reads GAGVSQSPSNKVTEKGKDVELRCDPISGHTALYWYRQSLGQGLEFLIYFQGNSAPDKSGLPSDRFSAERTGGSVSTLTIQRTQQEDSAVYLCASTLMGPGTGELFFGEGSRLTVL.

The gene calls are TRBV11-3 and TRBJ1-1, with TRBD1 matching 7 bases. Germline values: CDR1 SGHNT, CDR2 YENEEA. V lost 3 bases and J lost 3; bases outside the gene matches: 4. The CDR3 is 14 amino acids. The CDR3 DNA reads as TGTGCCAGCAGCTTGTCGACAGGGCACACTGAAGCTTTCTTT. It specifies CASSLSTGHTEAFF.

The CDR3 spells CASSLRPGTGFTYEQYF. The CDR3, as DNA: TGTGCCAGCAGCCTCCGACCCGGGACAGGGTTCACCTACGAGCAGTACTTC. The chain links TRBV28 to TRBJ2-7; 9 positions match TRBD1. This CDR3 spans 17 amino acids. The J segment lost 2 bases and the V segment lost 6 bases, leaving 14 bases of the junction unmatched. From germline, CDR1 is MDHEN and CDR2 SYDVKM.

This clone was counted a few times. The chain recombines TRBV6-1 with TRBJ1-6; 9 bases are shared with TRBD1. In germline, CDR1 is MNHNS, CDR2 SASEGT. V shed 2 bases and J 10 bases; nucleotides not matched to a gene: 6. The CDR3 is 15 residues long. The CDR3 region is CASSELQGAGSPLHF. The CDR3 DNA sequence: TGTGCCAGCAGTGAACTACAGGGGGCTGGATCACCCCTCCACTTT.

The chain couples TRBV19 to TRBJ2-2; weak D call: TRBD2 (7 bases). The CDR3 has 15 residues. V shed 6 bases and J shed 5 bases, with 16 bases lying between them. Germline loops: CDR1 LNHDA, CDR2 SQIVND (reference sequence). Here the CDR3 DNA reads TGTGCCAGTAGCATGGGGGGGCTGAAAACCGGGGAGCTGTTTTTT. Translating it yields CASSMGGLKTGELFF.

V and J are TRBV27 and TRBJ1-5, with D perhaps TRBD1 (5 bases). The V gene lost 3 bases and the J gene lost 3 bases, with 9 bases spanning the gap. The germline V gene encodes CDR1 MNHEY and CDR2 SMNVEV (reference sequence). The CDR3 runs to 14 residues. The CDR3 DNA reads TGTGCCAGCAGTTTTAGGGGTGACAATCAGCCCCAGCATTTT. As protein: CASSFRGDNQPQHF.

The V and J genes are TRBV28 and TRBJ2-1, with 11 positions matching TRBD2. J was trimmed by 8 bases and V by 6 bases; bases with no gene match: 6. Germline V gives CDR1 MDHEN, CDR2 SYDVKM. The CDR3 loop spans 14 amino acids. CDR3 sequence (DNA): TGTGCCAGCAGCATTAGGACTAGCGGGCATGAGCAGTTCTTC. Its translation is CASSIRTSGHEQFF. Complete variable domain (other parts from reference TRBV28 and TRBJ2-1): DVKVTQSSRYLVKRTGEKVFLECVQDMDHENMFWYRQDPGLGLRLIYFSYDVKMKEKGDIPEGYSVSREKKERFSLILESASTNQTSMYLCASSIRTSGHEQFFGPGTRLTVL.

V and J are TRBV18 and TRBJ1-5, with TRBD1 matching 8 bases. Per germline, CDR1 KGHSH and CDR2 LQKENI. This CDR3 contains 15 residues. With 3 bases clipped from V and 6 bases from J, the junction kept 7 bases outside the gene matches. CDR3 coding DNA: TGTGCCAGCTCACCGACAGGGGTAGCGACTCAGCCCCAGCATTTT. Its translation: CASSPTGVATQPQHF.

This rearrangement joins TRBV7-9 to TRBJ2-7; 11 bases are a match to TRBD1. The CDR3 extends over 16 amino acids. Germline V CDR1 and CDR2: SEHNR, FQNEAQ (reference sequence). The V segment lost 6 bases and the J segment 3 bases; nucleotides outside the gene matches: 10. CDR3 residues: CASSPGQGASVYEQYF. The CDR3 DNA reads as TGTGCCAGCAGTCCCGGACAGGGGGCGTCCGTCTACGAGCAGTACTTC.

J is TRBJ2-2 and V is TRBV5-6, with 7 positions matching TRBD1. The junction had 4 bases not matched to a gene; V was cut back by 5 bases and J by 0 bases. CDR3 length equals 15 residues. The germline CDR1 and CDR2 sequences are SGHDT and YYEEEE. The CDR3 spells CASSADRTNTGELFF. CDR3 bases: TGTGCCAGCAGTGCGGACAGGACGAACACCGGGGAGCTGTTTTTT.

This rearrangement joins TRBV5-4 to TRBJ1-5; D is unresolved. V shed 4 bases and J shed 5 bases, with 10 bases lying between them. This CDR3 is 13 amino acids long. The germline gives CDR1 SGHNT, CDR2 YYREEE (reference sequence). CDR3 residues: CASSPERDQPQHF. CDR3 bases: TGTGCCAGCAGCCCCGAGAGGGATCAGCCCCAGCATTTT. Full variable domain (outside the CDR3, taken from reference TRBV5-4 and TRBJ1-5): ETGVTQSPTHLIKTRGQQVTLRCSSQSGHNTVSWYQQALGQGPQFIFQYYREEENGRGNFPPRFSGLQFPNYSSELNVNALELDDSALYLCASSPERDQPQHFGDGTRLSIL.

This sequence joins TRBV7-9 and TRBJ2-1; TRBD2 matches 7 bases. This CDR3 region has 13 residues. Germline assignment: CDR1 SEHNR and CDR2 FQNEAQ (reference sequence). The V and J ends lost 7 bases and 3 bases, in that order; junction bases with no gene match: 3. CDR3 nucleotides: TGTGCCAGCATTGGGGGGGACTACAATGAGCAGTTCTTC. Translated, it gives CASIGGDYNEQFF.

The rearrangement uses TRBV6-4 and TRBJ2-2, with D unresolved. V was trimmed by 2 bases and J by 5 bases, leaving 9 bases between them. CDR1 and CDR2 (germline): MRHNA, SNTAGT. This CDR3 is built from 14 residues. CDR3: CASSDQTSTGELFF. The CDR3 DNA is TGTGCCAGCAGTGACCAGACTTCTACCGGGGAGCTGTTTTTT.

The rearrangement joins TRBV29-1 to TRBJ1-2, with TRBD1 matching 7 bases. Germline CDR1 SQVTM, CDR2 ANQGSEA. V dropped 7 bases and J dropped 3; count of bases not matched to a gene: 8. The CDR3 is made up of 13 amino acids. The CDR3 coding sequence is TGCAGCGCTAACGTCGGGACAGACTATGGCTACACCTTC. It specifies CSANVGTDYGYTF. The full variable domain, with the rest looked up from reference TRBV29-1 and TRBJ1-2, is SAVISQKPSRDICQRGTSLTIQCQVDSQVTMMFWYRQQPGQSLTLIATANQGSEATYESGFVIDKFPISRPNLTFSTLTVSNMSPEDSSIYLCSANVGTDYGYTFGSGTRLTVV.

This clone was detected only once. V and J are TRBV2 and TRBJ1-5, with TRBD1 as a possible D gene (6 bases). The CDR3 is 16 amino acids. V was cut by 0 bases and J by 3 bases, with 12 bases left in between. Germline CDR1 and CDR2: SNHLY and FYNNEI. The CDR3 DNA is TGTGCCAGCAGTGAAGCGTTAAGGGACAACAATCAGCCCCAGCATTTT. This gives the protein CASSEALRDNNQPQHF.

The chain combines TRBV25-1 with TRBJ2-3; D possibly corresponds to TRBD2 (6 bases). The V gene's germline CDR1 is MGHDK and CDR2 SYGVNS. V was shortened by 3 bases and J by 6 bases, with 16 bases between the two germline ends. This CDR3 has 15 amino acids. The CDR3 nucleotides are TGTGCCAGCAGTGAGCCCGGCGGCGGGATCGATACGCAGTATTTT. It translates to CASSEPGGGIDTQYF. Full variable domain (remainder filled in from reference TRBV25-1 and TRBJ2-3): EADIYQTPRYLVIGTGKKITLECSQTMGHDKMYWYQQDPGMELHLIHYSYGVNSTEKGDLSSESTVSRIRTEHFPLTLESARPSHTSQYLCASSEPGGGIDTQYFGPGTRLTVL.

The rearrangement uses TRBV5-1 and TRBJ1-5; 9 bases are shared with TRBD1. The CDR3 extends over 14 amino acids. J was trimmed by 4 bases and V by 3 bases; bases with no gene match: 2. In germline, CDR1 is SGHRS, CDR2 YFSETQ. This CDR3 reads CASSWGTGNQPQHF. The CDR3, as DNA: TGCGCCAGCAGCTGGGGGACAGGGAATCAGCCCCAGCATTTT.

This clone was observed a single time. The V gene is TRBV29-1, the J gene TRBJ2-3, with 8 bases identical to TRBD2. The V and J ends lost 7 bases and 5 bases, in that order; junction bases with no gene match: 8. Per germline, CDR1 SQVTM and CDR2 ANQGSEA. The CDR3 is 13 residues long. The CDR3 DNA follows: TGCAGCGGAGAAAGGCTAGCGGGAGATACGCAGTATTTT. This encodes CSGERLAGDTQYF.

The chain combines TRBV29-1 with TRBJ2-2, with unresolved D. CDR1 and CDR2 from the germline V gene are SQVTM and ANQGSEA. Deletions cut 1 base from V and 7 bases from J, with 10 bases between. This CDR3 is 13 amino acids long. In nucleotides, the CDR3 is TGCAGCGTTGAAGGGCAGGCTGGCGGGGAGCTGTTTTTT. Translated: CSVEGQAGGELFF.

V is TRBV19 and J is TRBJ2-1; 10 positions agree with TRBD1. The CDR3 extends over 15 amino acids. With 0 bases clipped from V and 6 bases from J, the junction kept 2 bases outside the gene matches. Germline assignment: CDR1 LNHDA and CDR2 SQIVND (reference sequence). The CDR3 loop is CASSIDGTGANEQFF. The CDR3 region has the DNA TGTGCCAGTAGTATAGACGGGACAGGGGCCAATGAGCAGTTCTTC. Using reference TRBV19 and TRBJ2-1 for the parts outside the CDR3, the full variable domain is DGGITQSPKYLFRKEGQNVTLSCEQNLNHDAMYWYRQDPGQGLRLIYYSQIVNDFQKGDIAEGYSVSREKKESFPLTVTSAQKNPTAFYLCASSIDGTGANEQFFGPGTRLTVL.

The chain links TRBV28 to TRBJ2-1; a weak D match, TRBD1 (6 bases). Per germline, CDR1 MDHEN and CDR2 SYDVKM. This CDR3 comprises 15 residues. Trimming took off 6 bases at V and 4 bases at J, with 16 bases between the two ends. CDR3 coding DNA: TGTGCCAGCAGCCCGACGACAGGAATATACAATGAGCAGTTCTTC. Encoded protein: CASSPTTGIYNEQFF. Drawing the rest from reference TRBV28 and TRBJ2-1, the complete variable domain is DVKVTQSSRYLVKRTGEKVFLECVQDMDHENMFWYRQDPGLGLRLIYFSYDVKMKEKGDIPEGYSVSREKKERFSLILESASTNQTSMYLCASSPTTGIYNEQFFGPGTRLTVL.

V usage is TRBV14 and J usage is TRBJ2-7; D uncertain. CDR1 is SGHDN, CDR2 FVKESK, per germline. V was trimmed by 1 base and J by 4 bases, leaving 14 bases between them. This CDR3 contains 15 residues. The CDR3 here is CASSQARGLNYEQYF. As DNA, the CDR3 is TGTGCCAGCAGCCAAGCTCGCGGTTTAAATTACGAGCAGTACTTC.